The 14 T cell receptor beta chains below all came from one sample that was sequenced in a study of CD8+CD57+ T cells in acquired aplastic anemia. TCR beta VDJ and CDR3 profiles were obtained from a genomic DNA template. TCRdb independently ran MiXCR on the reads; one entry per CDR3 protein. This repertoire shows about 160,000 distinct CDR3 sequences, 70% to 80% found once; its top ten account for approximately 50%. An expansion of CD8+CD57+ cells by flow cytometry had been shown in patients chosen for sequencing. The sequencing sample was made of sorted CD4+, CD8+, or CD8+CD57+ T cells (not recorded which) from PBMCs. These receptors originate from a human donor with aplastic anemia.

The chain links TRBV19 to TRBJ2-5; 7 nucleotides align to TRBD1. Germline CDR1 LNHDA, CDR2 SQIVND (reference sequence). Trimming at V came to 4 bases and at J to 4 bases, leaving 0 bases not matched to a gene. This CDR3 region has 12 residues. CDR3 protein: CASSNRGETQYF. The CDR3 DNA follows: TGTGCCAGTAGTAACAGGGGAGAGACCCAGTACTTC.

This chain links TRBV15 with TRBJ2-5; 8 bases agree with TRBD1. Germline CDR1 LNHNV, CDR2 YYDKDF (reference sequence). The J segment lost 6 bases and the V segment lost 4 bases, leaving 10 bases of the junction unmatched. The CDR3 is 15 amino acids. The CDR3 spells CATSTIATGVKTQYF. DNA of the CDR3: TGTGCCACCAGCACTATTGCGACAGGGGTGAAGACCCAGTACTTC.

This clonotype was seen ten or more times. The CDR3 loop is CASSLTSGRDEQFF. The CDR3 DNA reads TGTGCCAGCAGCTTAACGTCAGGGAGGGATGAGCAGTTCTTC. The genes are TRBV7-3 and TRBJ2-1; TRBD2 agrees at 7 bases. Germline trimming cut 0 bases from V and 8 bases from J; bases unmatched to any gene: 4. Germline V CDR1 and CDR2: SGHTA, FQGTGA. The CDR3 has 14 residues.

This chain connects TRBV19 to TRBJ1-2; no clear D gene. The CDR3 contains 17 residues. Trimming shortened V by 0 bases and J by 5 bases, and 19 bases separated the two germline ends. CDR1 is LNHDA, CDR2 SQIVND, per germline (reference sequence). The CDR3 nucleotides read TGTGCCAGTAGTATAGACTTTGGCGGCAGTTCGGGATATGGCTACACCTTC. Amino acids: CASSIDFGGSSGYGYTF.

This chain uses TRBV7-2 with TRBJ2-7; TRBD1 agrees at 11 bases. Germline CDR1 and CDR2: SGHTA and FQGNSA. This CDR3 comprises 15 residues. The V gene end was trimmed by 5 bases and the J gene end by 5 bases; junction bases not matched to a gene: 8. Here the CDR3 reads CASSIPGQGGHEQYF. The CDR3 nucleotides read TGTGCCAGCAGCATACCGGGACAGGGGGGCCACGAGCAGTACTTC.

Comment on this clonotype: A junction end diverges from the germline sequence, so it may reflect a read error. The chain is built from TRBV5-1 and TRBJ1-6; D is perhaps TRBD1 (6 bases). Germline assignment: CDR1 SGHRS and CDR2 YFSETQ. The CDR3 contains 18 residues. As DNA, the CDR3 is TGTGCCAGCAGCGTAGCTGTGGGACAAGGGACGGGAAATTCACCCCTCCACTTT. Residues: CASSVAVGQGTGNSPLHF.

This chain uses TRBV5-1 with TRBJ2-7; 9 bases fit TRBD2. Germline CDR1 reads SGHRS; CDR2 reads YFSETQ. V gave up 3 bases and J gave up 6 bases; unmatched junction bases: 13. This CDR3 spans 16 amino acids. In nucleotides, the CDR3 is TGCGCCAGCAGCTCGGGGGCCGGCGGGGGGGCTGCCGAGCAGTACTTC. Its protein product is CASSSGAGGGAAEQYF.

On this clonotype: The germline gene is not matched at one end of the junction; a read error may be the cause. The chain joins TRBV5-1 to TRBJ2-7; D may match TRBD1 or TRBD2 (5 bases each). The CDR3 length is 13 residues. Looked up from germline, CDR1 is SGHRS and CDR2 is YFSETQ. In DNA, the CDR3 is TGTGACAGCAGCGTAGAAGAGGGAAGGGAGCAGTACTTC. Protein product: CDSSVEEGREQYF.

This sequence joins TRBV20-1 and TRBJ2-5; possibly TRBD1 for D (6 bases). This CDR3 region has 15 residues. CDR1 and CDR2 (germline): DFQATT, SNEGSKA (reference sequence). With 3 bases removed from V and 2 bases from J, the gap between germline ends came to 16 bases. The CDR3 nucleotides are TGCAGTGCTAGGGCTTCCCGACAGGCGCAAGAGACCCAGTACTTC. Protein: CSARASRQAQETQYF.

The chain combines TRBV7-6 with TRBJ2-1, with D possibly being TRBD1 or TRBD2 (5 bases each). CDR1 and CDR2 from the germline V gene are SGHVS and FNYEAQ. V lost 5 bases and J 6 bases, leaving 11 bases between the germline ends. The CDR3 runs 13 residues. CDR3 nucleotides: TGTGCCAGCAGCCCCGCCGGGACCAATGAGCAGTTCTTC. This gives the protein CASSPAGTNEQFF.

This sequence joins TRBV10-3 and TRBJ2-1; 9 bases are a match to TRBD1. The CDR3 sequence is 16 residues long. V dropped 7 bases and J dropped 6; count of bases not matched to a gene: 13. Germline V gene lookup returns CDR1 ENHRY and CDR2 SYGVKD. The chain's CDR3 is CAITWDRTGEVNEQFF. CDR3 bases: TGTGCCATCACTTGGGACCGGACAGGGGAGGTCAATGAGCAGTTCTTC.

This clonotype has only a few counts. This chain links TRBV2 with TRBJ2-7; TRBD1 or TRBD2 may be the D gene (5 bases each). The CDR3 consists of 15 residues. Germline CDR1 and CDR2: SNHLY and FYNNEI. V lost 5 bases, J lost 0 bases, and 14 bases lay in between. Written as DNA, the CDR3 is TGTGCCAGCAGTTTGCTGGGGACGAGCTCCTACGAGCAGTACTTC. Protein sequence: CASSLLGTSSYEQYF.

CDR3 nucleotide sequence: TGTGCCAGCAGGAAGACTACGAGCTCCTATAATTCACCCCTCCACTTT. This sequence encodes CASRKTTSSYNSPLHF. This sequence joins TRBV11-1 and TRBJ1-6; D gene unclear. Deletions cut 6 bases from V and 0 bases from J, with 12 bases between. The CDR3 is made up of 16 amino acids. Germline loops: CDR1 SGHAT, CDR2 FQDESV (reference sequence).

V is TRBV9 and J is TRBJ1-6; D gene unclear. CDR3 length equals 16 residues. Germline V gene lookup returns CDR1 SGDLS and CDR2 YYNGEE. V lost 2 bases and J 7 bases, leaving 16 bases between the germline ends. This CDR3 reads CASSVLAGATNSPLHF. CDR3 coding DNA: TGTGCCAGCAGCGTGTTGGCAGGCGCAACCAATTCACCCCTCCACTTT.